The 5 T cell receptor beta chains in this list originate from one sample, sequenced in a study of cytomegalovirus exposure and HLA in healthy donors. The PCR ran on 60 Vbeta and 13 Jbeta primers. Method: immunoSEQ multiplex PCR; TCRdb's copy keeps in-frame clones and lacks some. The table lists around 140,000 clones. Source material: PBMCs. Source of these receptors: a woman aged 40 to 50 in good health and CMV-seronegative.

The rearrangement links TRBV27 to TRBJ1-6; TRBD1 matches at 7 bases. V gave up 6 bases and J gave up 4 bases; unmatched junction bases: 9. This CDR3 has 16 residues. Germline CDR1 reads MNHEY; CDR2 reads SMNVEV (reference sequence). This CDR3 reads CASRLNPGQYNSPLHF. Written as DNA, the CDR3 is TGTGCCAGCAGACTTAATCCGGGACAGTATAATTCACCCCTCCACTTT.

This chain uses TRBV4-3 with TRBJ1-1; D remains ambiguous. Trimming shortened V by 1 base and J by 4 bases, and 13 bases separated the two germline ends. The CDR3 consists of 15 residues. Germline V lookup: CDR1 LGHNA, CDR2 YSLEER. The CDR3 protein is CASSQAPVETTEAFF. The CDR3 DNA follows: TGCGCCAGCAGCCAAGCACCCGTGGAGACCACTGAAGCTTTCTTT.

The V gene is TRBV19, the J gene TRBJ2-3; TRBD2 aligns across 12 bases. Germline assignment: CDR1 LNHDA and CDR2 SQIVND (reference sequence). V trimming: 4 bases; J trimming: 2 bases; junction bases outside the gene matches: 10. The CDR3 runs to 18 residues. Here the CDR3 reads CASSTTSGGPLFTDTQYF. As DNA, the CDR3 is TGTGCCAGTAGTACTACTAGCGGGGGGCCACTTTTCACAGATACGCAGTATTTT.

V and J are TRBV7-2 and TRBJ1-6; a weak D match, TRBD1 (5 bases). The germline CDR1 and CDR2 sequences are SGHTA and FQGNSA. The CDR3 is made up of 15 amino acids. The germline V and J ends were trimmed by 6 bases and 8 bases, with 17 bases remaining between them. The CDR3 coding sequence is TGTGCCAGCAGTCGACAGCAATTGGGCTATTCACCCCTCCACTTT. Residues: CASSRQQLGYSPLHF.

The chain combines TRBV11-2 with TRBJ1-1; D is ambiguous. Germline CDR1 and CDR2: SGHAT and FQNNGV. The germline V and J ends were trimmed by 1 base and 5 bases, with 11 bases remaining between them. CDR3 length: 14 residues. As DNA, the CDR3 is TGTGCCAGCAGCTTAGCCGGGTCCCGAACTGAAGCTTTCTTT. Residues: CASSLAGSRTEAFF.